What follows are 32 T cell receptor beta chains derived from one specimen sequenced in a study of cytomegalovirus exposure and HLA in healthy donors. PCR primers comprised 60 Vbeta and 13 Jbeta primers. Clones were sequenced by immunoSEQ multiplex PCR, and TCRdb holds only the in-frame ones, with some missing. This sample yields 200,000 to 250,000 clones, of which under 90% are seen a single time; 1% to 1.5% belongs to the top ten. The specimen sequenced was PBMCs. The receptors were sampled from a human donor in good health.

The V and J genes are TRBV28 and TRBJ1-5; D possibly corresponds to TRBD1 (6 bases). Trimming stripped 1 base from V and 5 bases from J, with 9 bases between. Germline CDR1 reads MDHEN; CDR2 reads SYDVKM. This CDR3 has 14 amino acids. This chain's CDR3 is CASSLYRVDQPQHF. CDR3 sequence (DNA): TGTGCCAGCAGTTTATACAGGGTCGATCAGCCCCAGCATTTT.

The chain employs TRBV5-1 and TRBJ2-1; the D is unclear. The CDR3 loop spans 14 amino acids. CDR1 and CDR2 (germline): SGHRS, YFSETQ. Trimming stripped 0 bases from V and 3 bases from J, with 7 bases between. The CDR3 DNA follows: TGCGCCAGCAGCTTGGTACAGAACTACAATGAGCAGTTCTTC. It yields the protein CASSLVQNYNEQFF.

This chain joins TRBV7-9 and TRBJ2-2; D is undetermined. In germline, CDR1 is SEHNR, CDR2 FQNEAQ (reference sequence). This CDR3 contains 14 residues. Trimming cost V 8 bases and J 2 bases, with 12 bases left between them. CDR3 loop: CASSPRINTGELFF. The CDR3 nucleotides read TGTGCCAGCTCGCCGCGGATTAACACCGGGGAGCTGTTTTTT.

The rearrangement joins TRBV20-1 to TRBJ2-3; TRBD2 might be the D (5 bases). Germline CDR1 is DFQATT and CDR2 is SNEGSKA (reference sequence). CDR3 length equals 11 residues. Trimming stripped 4 bases from V and 5 bases from J, with 7 bases between. This chain's CDR3 is CSAIRGDTQYF. CDR3 in DNA: TGCAGTGCTATACGGGGAGATACGCAGTATTTT.

This rearrangement joins TRBV19 to TRBJ2-3, with a tentative D call TRBD1 (6 bases). Trimming left V 1 base short and J 2 bases short, with 16 bases between. The CDR3 spans 17 residues. The germline CDR1 and CDR2 sequences are LNHDA and SQIVND (reference sequence). The CDR3 loop reads CASSIGSSGAPTDTQYF. In nucleotides, the CDR3 is TGTGCCAGTAGTATAGGGTCCTCAGGGGCGCCCACAGATACGCAGTATTTT.

V is TRBV7-8 and J is TRBJ2-7, with 7 bases aligning to TRBD1. Unmatched junction bases numbered 9, after V lost 6 bases and J lost 4 bases. The CDR3 has 14 amino acids. CDR1 and CDR2 (germline): SGHVS, FQNEAQ. The DNA of the CDR3 is TGTGCCAGCAGACCGGGACAGACGTTATACGAGCAGTACTTC. Its protein is CASRPGQTLYEQYF.

The CDR3 spells CSARIYEQYF. CDR3 nucleotides: TGCAGTGCTAGAATATACGAGCAGTACTTC. The genes are TRBV20-1 and TRBJ2-7; no firm D call. CDR1 is DFQATT, CDR2 SNEGSKA, per germline (reference sequence). V lost 2 bases, J lost 4 bases, and 3 bases lay in between. The CDR3 is 10 residues long.

The V call is TRBV4-2, the J call TRBJ2-1, with TRBD2 matching 9 bases. The trim removed 0 bases at V and 9 bases at J, leaving 12 bases unmatched. The germline CDR1 and CDR2 sequences are LGHNA and YNFKEQ. The CDR3 is 17 amino acids. The CDR3 region is CASSQESSGRQRGEQFF. The CDR3 region has the DNA TGTGCCAGCAGCCAAGAATCCAGCGGGAGGCAGAGGGGTGAGCAGTTCTTC.

The J gene is TRBJ2-7, the V gene TRBV4-1; unclear D gene. This CDR3 comprises 15 residues. The germline V and J ends were trimmed by 4 bases and 0 bases, with 13 bases remaining between them. Germline loops: CDR1 MGHRA, CDR2 YSYEKL. CDR3 residues: CASSPRAGGSYEQYF. The CDR3 DNA is TGCGCCAGCAGCCCACGCGCCGGTGGCTCCTACGAGCAGTACTTC.

The chain recombines TRBV25-1 with TRBJ2-7, with 7 bases that match TRBD2. The length of the CDR3 is 15 residues. Germline trimming cut 0 bases from V and 3 bases from J; bases unmatched to any gene: 5. Germline V lookup: CDR1 MGHDK, CDR2 SYGVNS. The DNA of the CDR3 is TGTGCCAGCAGTGAATATTCCAGCGGGGTCTACGAGCAGTACTTC. This sequence encodes CASSEYSSGVYEQYF.

This chain links TRBV30 with TRBJ2-7; 9 bases fit TRBD2. There are 12 residues in the CDR3. The V gene end was trimmed by 8 bases and the J gene end by 3 bases; junction bases not matched to a gene: 5. Germline values: CDR1 GTSNPN, CDR2 SVGIG (reference sequence). The CDR3 sequence: CATTSGFYEQYF. CDR3 DNA: TGTGCCACGACTAGCGGATTCTACGAGCAGTACTTC. Full variable domain (remainder filled in from reference TRBV30 and TRBJ2-7): SQTIHQWPATLVQPVGSPLSLECTVEGTSNPNLYWYRQAAGRGLQLLFYSVGIGQISSEVPQNLSASRPQDRQFILSSKKLLLSDSGFYLCATTSGFYEQYFGPGTRLTVT.

V and J are TRBV19 and TRBJ2-5, with D possibly TRBD2 on 6 matching bases. V lost 2 bases, J lost 4 bases, and 14 bases lay in between. The CDR3 has 15 residues. Germline V gene sequence: CDR1 LNHDA, CDR2 SQIVND (reference sequence). The DNA of the CDR3 is TGTGCCAGTAGTATATTTCGGGGGTTCGGAGAGACCCAGTACTTC. Protein product: CASSIFRGFGETQYF. Based on the CDR3 plus reference TRBV19 and TRBJ2-5, the full variable domain is DGGITQSPKYLFRKEGQNVTLSCEQNLNHDAMYWYRQDPGQGLRLIYYSQIVNDFQKGDIAEGYSVSREKKESFPLTVTSAQKNPTAFYLCASSIFRGFGETQYFGPGTRLLVL.

This chain joins TRBV5-8 and TRBJ1-1, with a tentative D call TRBD1 (6 bases). The CDR3 sequence is 17 residues long. The germline V gene has CDR1 SGHTS and CDR2 YDEGEE. Between the trimmed V and J ends, which lost 0 bases and 1 base, there was a span of 16 bases. CDR3 sequence (DNA): TGTGCCAGCAGCTTGGAACAGGGAACGTGGAGGAACACTGAAGCTTTCTTT. Translating it yields CASSLEQGTWRNTEAFF.

V and J are TRBV10-3 and TRBJ1-1; TRBD1 matches at 8 bases. The CDR3 is 16 residues long. Germline V gene data show CDR1 as ENHRY and CDR2 as SYGVKD. With 3 bases clipped from V and 1 base from J, the junction kept 7 bases outside the gene matches. The CDR3 DNA reads TGTGCCATCAGTGACTCCAGGGGGCCTGAGAACACTGAAGCTTTCTTT. Encoded protein: CAISDSRGPENTEAFF.

The CDR3 spells CASSVWAGETQYF. CDR3 nucleotide sequence: TGTGCCAGCAGTGTTTGGGCTGGGGAGACCCAGTACTTC. The rearrangement uses TRBV2 and TRBJ2-5; D is unresolved. Per the germline V gene, CDR1 is SNHLY and CDR2 is FYNNEI. V was trimmed by 4 bases and J by 5 bases, leaving 11 bases between them. The CDR3 length is 13 residues.

This rearrangement joins TRBV11-1 to TRBJ2-1, with 9 bases lining up with TRBD2. With V trimmed by 2 bases and J by 7 bases, 6 bases remained unmatched. Germline CDR1 SGHAT, CDR2 FQDESV (reference sequence). The CDR3 runs to 15 residues. The CDR3 sequence: CASSLFSGSPNEQFF. The CDR3 DNA follows: TGTGCCAGCAGCTTATTTAGCGGGAGTCCTAATGAGCAGTTCTTC.

The chain employs TRBV15 and TRBJ2-7, with a possible D match to TRBD1 (5 bases). CDR3 length: 15 amino acids. Germline V gives CDR1 LNHNV, CDR2 YYDKDF (reference sequence). Trimming took 3 bases from V and 4 from J, leaving 16 bases between them. The CDR3, as DNA: TGTGCCACCAGCAGCATAGAAAAGGGGTGGTACGAGCAGTACTTC. As protein: CATSSIEKGWYEQYF.

The chain carries TRBV4-1 and TRBJ2-5, with D tentatively TRBD1 (5 bases). The end of the DNA is better explained by TRBJ2-7, so the J call may be wrong. CDR1 and CDR2 from the germline V gene are MGHRA and YSYEKL. CDR3 size: 14 residues. The CDR3 sequence: CASSQDRVSREQYF. Written as DNA, the CDR3 is TGCGCCAGCAGCCAAGACAGGGTTAGTCGCGAGCAGTACTTC.

This clone was detected a few times. The junction does not match germline at one end; this may be a read error. CDR3 loop: CASSLTGGGVGTQYF. CDR3 bases: TGTGCTAGCAGCCTGACAGGGGGCGGTGTAGGGACCCAGTACTTC. The V call is TRBV7-7, the J call TRBJ2-5; 10 bases agree with TRBD1. The CDR3 sequence is 15 residues long. CDR1 and CDR2 from the germline V gene are SSHAT and FNYEAQ (reference sequence).

This clone came up once. The rearrangement uses TRBV27 and TRBJ2-3; weak D call: TRBD1 (6 bases). Trimming took 3 bases from V and 7 from J, leaving 14 bases between them. This CDR3 is 14 amino acids long. Germline CDR1 reads MNHEY; CDR2 reads SMNVEV (reference sequence). CDR3 sequence reads: CASSLVQGVNTQYF. The CDR3 DNA reads TGTGCCAGCAGTTTGGTACAGGGAGTGAATACGCAGTATTTT.

This clone was seen more than once but under ten times. CDR3 DNA sequence: TGTGCCAGCAGCCCAGGGCTTTACTACGAGCAGTACTTC. Its translation is CASSPGLYYEQYF. The chain uses TRBV14 and TRBJ2-7; a weak D match, TRBD1 (5 bases). The V gene's germline CDR1 is SGHDN and CDR2 FVKESK. CDR3 length: 13 residues. V was clipped by 4 bases and J by 3 bases, with 10 bases between them.

V and J are TRBV29-1 and TRBJ1-1, with 8 bases aligning to TRBD1. Unmatched junction bases numbered 15, after V lost 5 bases and J lost 10 bases. The CDR3 spans 14 residues. Germline lookup yields CDR1 SQVTM and CDR2 ANQGSEA. CDR3 sequence reads: CSVRWTGSVPRAFF. CDR3 in DNA: TGCAGCGTTAGATGGACAGGGTCGGTTCCCCGAGCTTTCTTT.

The chain carries TRBV5-1 and TRBJ2-3, with D unclear. Trimming took 2 bases from V and 0 from J, leaving 10 bases between them. The CDR3 runs 15 residues. Per the germline V gene, CDR1 is SGHRS and CDR2 is YFSETQ. The CDR3, as DNA: TGCGCCAGCAGCTTCCGGGTAGCCAGCACAGATACGCAGTATTTT. Encoded protein: CASSFRVASTDTQYF. Full variable domain (rest looked up from reference TRBV5-1 and TRBJ2-3): KAGVTQTPRYLIKTRGQQVTLSCSPISGHRSVSWYQQTPGQGLQFLFEYFSETQRNKGNFPGRFSGRQFSNSRSEMNVSTLELGDSALYLCASSFRVASTDTQYFGPGTRLTVL.

The rearrangement links TRBV5-8 to TRBJ2-1; 8 nucleotides align to TRBD1. This CDR3 has 17 amino acids. Germline values: CDR1 SGHTS, CDR2 YDEGEE. With V trimmed by 0 bases and J by 8 bases, 13 bases remained unmatched. The CDR3 DNA reads as TGTGCCAGCAGCTTGGAATTTGGACAGGGCAACCCCTATGAGCAGTTCTTC. The encoded protein is CASSLEFGQGNPYEQFF.

V is TRBV9 and J is TRBJ2-3; 8 bases are shared with TRBD2. The CDR3 is made up of 14 amino acids. J was trimmed by 1 base and V by 3 bases; bases with no gene match: 1. Germline V gene data show CDR1 as SGDLS and CDR2 as YYNGEE. CDR3 residues: CASSATSGTDTQYF. CDR3 bases: TGTGCCAGCAGCGCGACTAGCGGCACAGATACGCAGTATTTT.

The sample holds one count of this clone. J is TRBJ2-2 and V is TRBV5-1; 9 nucleotides align to TRBD2. The ends lost 7 bases at V and 1 base at J; junction bases unmatched: 8. Germline CDR1 reads SGHRS; CDR2 reads YFSETQ. The length of the CDR3 is 16 residues. The CDR3 DNA reads as TGCGCCAGCGCCCCAGGACTAGCGAGGAACACCGGGGAGCTGTTTTTT. Its translation is CASAPGLARNTGELFF.

The V and J genes are TRBV5-4 and TRBJ2-7; a weak D match, TRBD2 (5 bases). V lost 2 bases to trimming and J lost 4 bases, with 7 bases between them. This CDR3 contains 12 residues. Germline V gene sequence: CDR1 SGHNT, CDR2 YYREEE (reference sequence). CDR3 sequence reads: CASSLSGYEQYF. For the CDR3, the DNA is TGTGCCAGCAGCTTAAGCGGTTACGAGCAGTACTTC.

V and J are TRBV29-1 and TRBJ1-1; D call uncertain. V was pared by 5 bases and J by 4 bases, with 8 bases between. Germline V CDR1 and CDR2: SQVTM, ANQGSEA. The length of the CDR3 is 11 residues. CDR3 nucleotides: TGCAGCGTTAAAGGCAGCACTGAAGCTTTCTTT. It specifies CSVKGSTEAFF.

The J gene is TRBJ2-7, the V gene TRBV5-3; 10 bases match TRBD2. TRBV5-3 is an ORF; its function is uncertain. CDR3 size: 14 residues. With 5 bases clipped from V and 5 bases from J, the junction kept 7 bases outside the gene matches. CDR3 nucleotide sequence: TGTGCCAGAAGGCGGGGACTAGCGTACGACGAGCAGTACTTC. This sequence encodes CARRRGLAYDEQYF.

V is TRBV6-4 and J is TRBJ2-1; 11 positions agree with TRBD1. The CDR3 has 18 residues. Germline-derived CDR1 and CDR2 are MRHNA and SNTAGT. V lost 3 bases to trimming and J lost 3 bases; unmatched junction nucleotides: 10. CDR3 in DNA: TGTGCCAGCAGTGAAGCGTCGAGGACAGGGGGCAGCTACAATGAGCAGTTCTTC. This sequence encodes CASSEASRTGGSYNEQFF.

The chain joins TRBV4-1 to TRBJ2-5; D is perhaps TRBD1 (6 bases). The end of the DNA is better explained by TRBJ2-7, so the J call may be wrong. Germline V gene data show CDR1 as MGHRA and CDR2 as YSYEKL. The CDR3 length is 15 residues. Here the CDR3 reads CASSQLWGLADEQYF. The CDR3 coding sequence is TGCGCCAGCAGCCAGTTATGGGGGCTGGCTGACGAGCAGTACTTC.

V usage is TRBV19 and J usage is TRBJ2-7; 7 bases line up with TRBD2. Trimming at V came to 5 bases and at J to 0 bases, leaving 19 bases not matched to a gene. Germline V lookup: CDR1 LNHDA, CDR2 SQIVND (reference sequence). This CDR3 has 19 amino acids. CDR3 residues: CASSSVARSGGSGSYEQYF. The CDR3 DNA follows: TGTGCCAGTAGTTCCGTCGCGCGGAGTGGCGGGAGTGGCTCCTACGAGCAGTACTTC. The whole variable domain, filled in from reference TRBV19 and TRBJ2-7, reads DGGITQSPKYLFRKEGQNVTLSCEQNLNHDAMYWYRQDPGQGLRLIYYSQIVNDFQKGDIAEGYSVSREKKESFPLTVTSAQKNPTAFYLCASSSVARSGGSGSYEQYFGPGTRLTVT.